Shown below are 7 T cell receptor beta chains from a single sample sequenced in a study of blood T cell repertoires in COVID-19. TCRdb's table, derived via immunoSEQ multiplex PCR, lists solely in-frame clones and lacks some. The sample has approximately 220,000 clones; approximately 81% are singletons. Sequencing was performed on peripheral blood. The receptor set was obtained from a middle-aged man who had recovered from COVID-19.

The chain uses TRBV20-1 and TRBJ2-5, with D maybe TRBD1 (5 bases). The CDR3 spans 14 residues. CDR1 is DFQATT and CDR2 is SNEGSKA in the germline V gene (reference sequence). The V gene lost 3 bases and the J gene lost 5 bases, with 16 bases spanning the gap. CDR3 region: CSASLRQGWETQYF. CDR3 nucleotides: TGCAGTGCTAGTCTCCGGCAGGGCTGGGAGACCCAGTACTTC.

V gene TRBV30 combines with J gene TRBJ1-3; D unresolved. V lost 3 bases and J 2 bases, leaving 11 bases between the germline ends. The CDR3 sequence is 14 residues long. Germline values: CDR1 GTSNPN, CDR2 SVGIG (reference sequence). The CDR3 nucleotides are TGTGCCTGGAGGGAACAGCACGCTGGAAACACCATATATTTT. This codes for CAWREQHAGNTIYF.

The V gene is TRBV9, the J gene TRBJ2-5; perhaps TRBD2 as D (6 bases). The CDR3 covers 13 residues. CDR1 SGDLS and CDR2 YYNGEE come from the germline V gene. V lost 4 bases, J lost 7 bases, and 14 bases lay in between. Written as DNA, the CDR3 is TGTGCCAGCAGCCCGGGACTTGCGAGGACCCAGTACTTC. As protein: CASSPGLARTQYF.

This clone showed up just a few times. This chain joins TRBV2 and TRBJ2-2; no reliable D call. Germline values: CDR1 SNHLY, CDR2 FYNNEI. V gave up 7 bases and J gave up 2 bases, with 11 bases separating them. This CDR3 comprises 14 residues. CDR3 sequence reads: CASKSIANTGELFF. CDR3 in DNA: TGTGCCAGCAAGTCGATAGCAAACACCGGGGAGCTGTTTTTT.

The chain links TRBV10-2 to TRBJ1-5, with D unresolved. V lost 3 bases and J 1 base, leaving 4 bases between the germline ends. Germline V gene data show CDR1 as WSHSY and CDR2 as SAAADI. There are 13 residues in the CDR3. The CDR3 protein is CASSDPSNQPQHF. The CDR3, as DNA: TGCGCCAGCAGTGACCCGAGCAATCAGCCCCAGCATTTT.

The genes are TRBV6-1 and TRBJ2-7, with D possibly matching TRBD1 (5 bases). Germline-derived CDR1 and CDR2 are MNHNS and SASEGT. The germline V and J ends were trimmed by 2 bases and 2 bases, with 13 bases remaining between them. The CDR3 length is 15 residues. The CDR3 protein is CASSEFWTTTYEQYF. In DNA, the CDR3 is TGTGCCAGCAGTGAATTTTGGACAACAACCTACGAGCAGTACTTC.

V and J are TRBV7-2 and TRBJ2-7; 9 bases fit TRBD2. Germline-derived CDR1 and CDR2 are SGHTA and FQGNSA. J lost 0 bases, V lost 1 base, and 1 base had no gene match. The CDR3 totals 15 residues. The CDR3 DNA follows: TGTGCCAGCAGCTTAGGTAGCGGGAGCTCCTACGAGCAGTACTTC. Protein product: CASSLGSGSSYEQYF.